The present entry profiles one T cell receptor (beta chain) with its context. The antigen it binds to is not known. No base qualities exist here, and no much larger clone lies one base off it. Germline trimming amounts to 2 bases on V and 1 base on J, with 10 as the count of junction bases outside the gene matches. There are 18 amino acids in the CDR3, from cysteine to phenylalanine inclusive. Only the CDR3 region is kept as DNA, spanning 54 bases read in frame from base 1. The germline V gene provides CDR1 MNHEY and CDR2 SVGEGT. TCRbeta CDR3 regions were amplified from genomic DNA using the immunoSEQ Assay, a bias-controlled multiplex PCR. Per the authors' processing: The number of nucleated cells in each sample was estimated by amplification of reference gene primers within the assay. Sequence reads were collapsed and filtered to measure the absolute abundance of every unique TCRbeta CDR3 rearrangement. For each sample, productive Simpson clonality was calculated as the square root of Simpson's diversity index over productive rearrangements. TCRdb mirrors the immuneACCESS table, restricted to in-frame sequences. Some clones are absent from its copies; in checked studies, under half trace to an unresolved V gene, and the reason for the others is unknown. That table gives V, J and clone size, and the DNA gave D and trimming. In this sample the table shows roughly 500,000 clones, approximately 87% of which occur a single time. In total, the top ten clones hold approximately 1.8% of the sample.

These data come from a study of blood T cell repertoires in COVID-19 (dated by TCRdb to 2020 to 2021). With regard to the full study: The collaborator samples originated in the United States, Italy and Spain and spanned the acute and convalescent phases of COVID-19. The material from the prospective study consisted of cDNA or gDNA derived from T cells, B-cell-depleted T cells, or PBMCs. Subjects who had been exposed to COVID-19, were actively infected with it, or had recovered from it provided the deeply sampled blood TCRbeta repertoires that made up the dataset. The repertoires were made available in a free public database intended to serve as a resource for research on the immune response to SARS-CoV-2. The samples were drawn from two sources: the first 160 participants of the ongoing ImmuneRACE study, and 1,200 or so subjects contributed by 6 global collaborators. Nearly every sample came with metadata listing a de-identified subject ID, COVID-19 status, age in years and sex. Where HLA class I and class II types were available, the types were taken from metadata supplied by the sample provider, not from assay-based typing.

Participants in the prospective study were aged about 18 to 89 years, lived in 20 to 30 United States geographic areas, and enrolled through a virtual design. In the prospective study, participants were assigned to cohorts based on the clinical history participants reported in a screening survey and a study questionnaire. For ImmuneRACE Cohort 3, a participant was defined as recovered based on two consecutive negative NP/OP PCR tests, clearance by a healthcare professional, or resolution of symptoms. Each participant in the prospective study had whole blood, serum and a nasopharyngeal or oropharyngeal swab collected by mobile phlebotomists. Participants in the prospective study had the option to provide additional blood draws and questionnaires over a roughly 2-month period. Before DNA extraction, blood samples from the prospective study were shipped at room temperature or frozen. Overall results and qualifications from the work: Clinical and demographic metadata were provided uncurated, with the amount varying by source and participant.

Sequencing used PBMCs or T cells enriched from blood (not recorded which). The receptor was isolated from a woman in her thirties or forties who had recovered from COVID-19. The chain couples TRBV6-2 or TRBV6-3 to TRBJ2-4, and TRBD1 matches 8 of the central bases. The DNA sequence is as follows: TGTGCCAGCAGTTACGCCAGGGGGCTTGTTGGGGCCAAAAACATTCAGTACTTC. The resulting protein is CASSYARGLVGAKNIQYF.